A selection of T cell receptor beta chains follows, all from one sample in a study of shared clonotypes between healthy human individuals. The method was immunoSEQ multiplex PCR; TCRdb's version includes in-frame clones alone and lacks a portion of them. The profile covers a few million clones, with roughly 95% appearing a single time and 1.5% to 2% taken by the ten largest. The source material was naive CD8+ T cells from PBMCs. These receptors came from a young man in good health. Some clones in this sample may be carry-over from other donors' samples. CDR3s include the opening cysteine and the closing phenylalanine or tryptophan. D genes are given only for firm matches. For some rows the clone size is stated as once, few or many, or as a class when expanded; others skip it.

J: TRBJ2-7; D: NA; size: NA; V: TRBV4-3; DNA: TGCGCCAGCAGCCGGGCAGGGCGGGACGAGCAGTACTTC; CDR3: CASSRAGRDEQYF
J: TRBJ1-3; D: NA; size: NA; V: TRBV5-1; DNA: TGCGCCAGCAGCTTATCCGGGACTAGCGGAGACACCATATATTTT; CDR3: CASSLSGTSGDTIYF
J: TRBJ2-3; D: TRBD2; size: NA; V: TRBV28; DNA: TGTGCCAGCAGTTTATGGGTACGGGCGGGAGCGGTCACAGATACGCAGTATTTT; CDR3: CASSLWVRAGAVTDTQYF
J: TRBJ1-5; D: TRBD1; size: NA; V: TRBV2; DNA: TGTGCCAGCAGTACAACCGGGACAGGGGTTAGGAATCAGCCCCAGCATTTT; CDR3: CASSTTGTGVRNQPQHF
J: TRBJ2-7; D: TRBD1; size: NA; V: TRBV19; DNA: TGTGCCAGTAGCACCGGGACAGGGACGAACTACGAGCAGTACTTC; CDR3: CASSTGTGTNYEQYF
J: TRBJ2-7; D: NA; size: NA; V: TRBV27; DNA: TGTGCCAGCCGAGGACTCGACTACGAGCAGTACTTC; CDR3: CASRGLDYEQYF
J: TRBJ2-7; D: NA; size: once; V: TRBV7-2; DNA: TGTGCCAGCAGCCCCACAGGGAGGTCGGGCGAGCAGTACTTC; CDR3: CASSPTGRSGEQYF
J: TRBJ1-3; D: NA; size: NA; V: TRBV9; DNA: TGTGCCAGCAGCCGTCCCATTAGGGGAGTCCCTGGAAACACCATATATTTT; CDR3: CASSRPIRGVPGNTIYF
J: TRBJ2-5; D: NA; size: NA; V: TRBV11-2; DNA: TGTGCCAGCAGCGGCGACTACGGGGAGACCCAGTACTTC; CDR3: CASSGDYGETQYF
J: TRBJ2-7; D: NA; size: NA; V: TRBV4-2; DNA: TGTGCCAGCAGCCAAGATTCGGATAGCGGTGAGCAGTACTTC; CDR3: CASSQDSDSGEQYF
J: TRBJ2-7; D: TRBD1; size: NA; V: TRBV28; DNA: TGTGCCAGCAGGCAGGGGGCGAAGGGCTACGAGCGGTACTTC; CDR3: CASRQGAKGYERYF
J: TRBJ2-7; D: NA; size: NA; V: TRBV2; DNA: TGTGCCAGCAGTGCGGGGGACAACTACGAGCAGTACTTC; CDR3: CASSAGDNYEQYF
J: TRBJ2-7; D: TRBD2; size: NA; V: TRBV7-9; DNA: TGTGCCAGCAGCGCGGGAGGAAGTTACGAGCAGTACTTC; CDR3: CASSAGGSYEQYF
J: TRBJ2-7; D: NA; size: NA; V: TRBV27; DNA: TGTGCCAGCAGTTTAAGGGACCGCTGGACCTACGAGCAGTACTTC; CDR3: CASSLRDRWTYEQYF
J: TRBJ2-1; D: TRBD2; size: NA; V: TRBV29-1; DNA: TGCAGCGTTGACGCCGGGACTAGCCGGCATGAGCAGTTCTTC; CDR3: CSVDAGTSRHEQFF
J: TRBJ2-5; D: TRBD1; size: NA; V: TRBV14; DNA: TGTGCCAGCAGCCACTCGGAGGTTGGGACAGGGGGCCCGGTGACCCAGTACTTC; CDR3: CASSHSEVGTGGPVTQYF
J: TRBJ1-1; D: NA; size: NA; V: TRBV6-1; DNA: TGTGCCAGCAGTGGCCAGGTCTCGAACACTGAAGCTTTCTTT; CDR3: CASSGQVSNTEAFF
J: TRBJ2-7; D: NA; size: NA; V: TRBV7-2; DNA: TGTGCCAGCAGCCGGAGGGGGGGGGCCTACGAGCAGTACTTC; CDR3: CASSRRGGAYEQYF
J: TRBJ2-7; D: NA; size: once; V: TRBV4-2; DNA: TGTGCCAGCAGCCCCGGGCTCTCCTACGAGCAGTACTTC; CDR3: CASSPGLSYEQYF